Listed here are 15 T cell receptor beta chains from one sample, sequenced in a study of T cell repertoires in cytomegalovirus infection. TCRdb reanalysed the reads using MiXCR and keeps one entry per CDR3 protein. The table shows fewer than 6,500 distinct CDR3 sequences, with approximately 51% occurring only once. No antigen has been assigned to these receptors. Input material: PBMCs, sequenced either directly or after in vitro stimulation (not recorded which). The receptors come from a human donor in good health (CMV status not recorded). Some clones in this sample may be carry-over from other donors' samples.

This clonotype was picked up a small number of times. This chain joins TRBV7-2 and TRBJ2-5; D possibly matches TRBD1 or TRBD2 (5 bases each). This CDR3 region has 15 residues. V was shortened by 5 bases and J by 4 bases, with 17 bases between the two germline ends. CDR1 is SGHTA, CDR2 FQGNSA, per germline. CDR3: CASSPRTRDGETQYF. CDR3 DNA: TGTGCCAGCAGCCCACGAACCCGGGACGGAGAGACCCAGTACTTC.

This clonotype has only a few counts. A read error is likely, as this CDR3 ends without the conserved phenylalanine or tryptophan. Because the CDR3's place on the DNA is in doubt, the DNA is left out and the CDR3 is given as listed by TCRdb. V usage is TRBV6-8 and J usage is TRBJ1-5; whether TRBD1, the table's D call, matches the DNA was not checked. Per the germline V gene, CDR1 is MNHGY and CDR2 is SAAAGT. The length of the CDR3 is 14 amino acids, counting both ends. CDR3 residues: CASRMGQKNQPPHC.

The chain couples TRBV11-2 to TRBJ2-2, with D perhaps matching TRBD1 (6 bases). From germline, CDR1 is SGHAT and CDR2 FQNNGV. Trimming took 2 bases from V and 0 from J, leaving 10 bases between them. The CDR3 loop spans 16 amino acids. The CDR3, as DNA: TGTGCCAGCAGCTTAACAAAGGGGGCGAACACCGGGGAGCTGTTTTTT. It encodes CASSLTKGANTGELFF.

The table lists this clonotype with many counts. The chain joins TRBV7-8 to TRBJ2-7; perhaps D is TRBD1 or TRBD2 (5 bases each). This CDR3 has 14 residues. The germline gives CDR1 SGHVS, CDR2 FQNEAQ. The V gene lost 3 bases and the J gene lost 10 bases, with 19 bases spanning the gap. CDR3 protein: CASSLDTPGDYQYF. The CDR3 nucleotides read TGTGCCAGCAGCTTGGACACCCCTGGCGACTATCAGTACTTC.

With respect to this clonotype: A read error may account for a junction end that differs from germline. The CDR3 reads CDSSQETGGSYEQYF. The CDR3 DNA is TGTGACAGCAGCCAAGAGACAGGGGGATCCTACGAGCAGTACTTC. The chain carries TRBV4-1 and TRBJ2-7, with TRBD1 matching 9 bases. The V gene's germline CDR1 is MGHRA and CDR2 YSYEKL. This CDR3 contains 15 residues.

The chain has TRBV7-6 and TRBJ2-5; D is undetermined. Trimming cost V 5 bases and J 5 bases, with 21 bases left between them. CDR1 is SGHVS, CDR2 FNYEAQ, per germline. The CDR3 totals 16 residues. Written as DNA, the CDR3 is TGTGCCAGCAGCCCGAGTGTTCGCGGAGTCGGGGAGACCCAGTACTTC. It yields the protein CASSPSVRGVGETQYF.

Comment on this clonotype: This likely comes from a read error, as the CDR3 has no conserved phenylalanine or tryptophan at its end. The chain joins TRBV7-2 to TRBJ2-5, with 7 positions matching TRBD2. Per the germline V gene, CDR1 is SGHTA and CDR2 is FQGNSA. This CDR3 is 19 amino acids long. Germline trimming cut 2 bases from V and 5 bases from J; bases unmatched to any gene: 20. CDR3 residues: CASSLRGARGRPAGETQYV. Here the CDR3 DNA reads TGTGCCAGCAGCTTAAGAGGAGCTCGCGGGAGACCCGCAGGTGAGACCCAGTACGTC.

The rearrangement uses TRBV7-2 and TRBJ2-7; a weak D match, TRBD2 (6 bases). CDR1 SGHTA and CDR2 FQGNSA come from the germline V gene. This CDR3 has 12 residues. Trimming cost V 2 bases and J 6 bases, with 8 bases left between them. CDR3 sequence (DNA): TGTGCCAGCAGCTTAACGGAGGGCGAGCAGTACTTC. As protein: CASSLTEGEQYF.

As regards this clonotype: The junction does not match germline at one end; this may be a read error. This chain uses TRBV7-8 with TRBJ2-7; D gene unclear. Germline V CDR1 and CDR2: SGHVS, FQNEAQ. This CDR3 is 14 amino acids long. This chain's CDR3 is CASSVATPGDDQYF. CDR3 nucleotides: TGTGCCAGCAGCGTTGCCACCCCTGGCGACGATCAGTACTTC.

In this sample, this clonotype turned up a few times. At one boundary the junction diverges from the germline segment, which might be a read error. The CDR3 DNA sequence: TGTGCCATCAGCGTGTTTGGACAGGTAGACACTGAAGCGTTCTTT. It is translated as CAISVFGQVDTEAFF. This rearrangement joins TRBV10-3 to TRBJ1-1; TRBD1 aligns across 7 bases. Germline V gives CDR1 ENHRY, CDR2 SYGVKD. This CDR3 has 15 amino acids.

About this clonotype: Because the CDR3 is missing its conserved closing phenylalanine or tryptophan, this is likely a read error. It is unclear where the CDR3 begins or ends on the DNA, so no DNA is shown, and the CDR3 is as TCRdb lists it. The chain links TRBV28 to TRBJ2-1. Germline values: CDR1 MDHEN, CDR2 SYDVKM. The length of the CDR3 is 11 amino acids, counting both ends. CDR3 sequence reads: CASSFPNEQLL.

The gene calls are TRBV7-8 and TRBJ2-7; D possibly uses TRBD1 or TRBD2 (6 bases each). CDR1 and CDR2 from the germline V gene are SGHVS and FQNEAQ. V was clipped by 4 bases and J by 9 bases, with 19 bases between them. The CDR3 runs 14 residues. The DNA of the CDR3 is TGTGCCAGCAGCTGGGACACCCCTGGGGACTTGCAGTACTTC. It encodes CASSWDTPGDLQYF.

This clonotype was seen only a few times. A read error may produce the germline difference seen at one junction end. The chain is built from TRBV28 and TRBJ2-7; a weak D match, TRBD2 (5 bases). Germline CDR1 MDHEN, CDR2 SYDVKM. The CDR3 runs 14 residues. CDR3 in amino acids: CSSTPTQLDYDKYF. The DNA for the CDR3 is TGTTCCAGCACTCCCACCCAACTAGACTACGATAAGTACTTC. The whole variable domain, remainder taken from reference TRBV28 and TRBJ2-7, is DVKVTQSSRYLVKRTGEKVFLECVQDMDHENMFWYRQDPGLGLRLIYFSYDVKMKEKGDIPEGYSVSREKKERFSLILESASTNQTSMYLCSSTPTQLDYDKYFGPGTRLTVT.

Remarks on this clonotype: The junction shows a germline mismatch at one end, possibly a read error. V is TRBV4-1 and J is TRBJ2-5, with a weak D call TRBD2 (6 bases). The CDR3 is 15 residues long. Germline CDR1 and CDR2: MGHRA and YSYEKL. CDR3 loop: CASSQVPGTLETHSF. DNA for the CDR3: TGCGCCAGCAGCCAAGTACCCGGGACTCTAGAGACCCATTCCTTC.

The rearrangement joins TRBV4-1 to TRBJ2-7, with D perhaps TRBD1 (5 bases). V was pared by 2 bases and J by 0 bases, with 11 bases between. CDR3 length equals 15 residues. Looked up from germline, CDR1 is MGHRA and CDR2 is YSYEKL. The chain's CDR3 is CASSQRMDISYEQYF. CDR3 DNA: TGCGCCAGCAGCCAACGGATGGACATCTCCTACGAGCAGTACTTC.